What follows are 31 T cell receptor beta chains derived from one specimen sequenced in a study of read filtering for tumor transcriptome and immune sequencing. Molecular barcoded adaptors covering alpha/delta and beta/gamma chains were used on roughly 400 ng RNA. TCRdb used MiXCR to reprocess the reads, holding one entry per CDR3 protein. The data contain roughly 68,000 distinct CDR3 sequences, about 15% of them seen just once; the ten biggest clones take up over 40%. The sample taken for sequencing was a population of CD138-negative cells sorted from bone marrow. These receptors all come from a donor aged 40 or over with multiple myeloma.

With regard to this clonotype: Being one base from a much bigger clone, this may be a read error. The V gene is TRBV21-1, the J gene TRBJ2-4. TRBV21-1 represents a pseudogene. This CDR3 is 13 amino acids long. CDR3 bases: TGTGCCAGCAGTTGGGTTCCTAAGCGCATTCAGTACTTC. Its translation is CASSWVPKRIQYF.

Notes on this clonotype: A single base separates this from a much larger clone, so it may be a read error. The chain carries TRBV3-1 and TRBJ2-5; TRBD2 matches 11 bases. Germline CDR1 reads LGHDT; CDR2 reads YNNKEL (reference sequence). The CDR3 consists of 16 residues. V was clipped by 6 bases and J by 4 bases; unmatched bases: 10. The CDR3 nucleotides read TGTGCCAGCAGTCCCGTGGCTAGCGGGGGGCGAGAGACCCAGTACTTC. As protein: CASSPVASGGRETQYF.

This clonotype occurred many times. The rearrangement uses TRBV29-1 and TRBJ1-5; maybe TRBD1 (6 bases). CDR3 length: 13 residues. V gave up 5 bases and J gave up 7 bases, with 15 bases separating them. Germline assignment: CDR1 SQVTM and CDR2 ANQGSEA. The CDR3 nucleotides are TGCAGCGTTTCAGGAGGGCAGGGGCAGCCCCAGCATTTT. This gives the protein CSVSGGQGQPQHF.

This clonotype was seen many times. This chain uses TRBV20-1 with TRBJ1-5; TRBD1 matches at 7 bases. This CDR3 comprises 13 residues. V was pared by 5 bases and J by 6 bases, with 7 bases of the junction left unmatched. Germline V gives CDR1 DFQATT, CDR2 SNEGSKA (reference sequence). CDR3 in amino acids: CSAAQGLGQPQHF. CDR3 sequence (DNA): TGCAGTGCTGCACAGGGGCTCGGTCAGCCCCAGCATTTT.

This clonotype was observed many times. CDR3 residues: CASSFGLAASQETQYF. The CDR3 nucleotides read TGTGCCAGCAGTTTTGGACTAGCGGCATCCCAAGAGACCCAGTACTTC. This sequence joins TRBV12-3 or TRBV12-4 and TRBJ2-5; 10 positions agree with TRBD2. The CDR3 is 16 residues long. V shed 3 bases and J 1 base; nucleotides not matched to a gene: 5.

This clonotype has a handful of counts. The chain uses TRBV7-8 and TRBJ2-7; D is possibly TRBD2 (5 bases). The germline gives CDR1 SGHVS, CDR2 FQNEAQ. This CDR3 comprises 14 residues. V shed 6 bases and J shed 2 bases, with 14 bases lying between them. This CDR3 reads CASSPPSSPYEQYF. The CDR3 DNA is TGTGCCAGCAGTCCGCCTAGCAGTCCCTACGAGCAGTACTTC.

This clonotype was seen a handful of times. The rearrangement uses TRBV5-1 and TRBJ2-1; D may be TRBD1 (7 bases). The CDR3 covers 16 residues. V lost 0 bases, J lost 8 bases, and 18 bases lay in between. Germline lookup yields CDR1 SGHRS and CDR2 YFSETQ. CDR3 protein: CASSLVGGRAGHEQFF. Here the CDR3 DNA reads TGCGCCAGCAGCTTGGTAGGGGGCAGGGCGGGACATGAGCAGTTCTTC.

As DNA, the CDR3 is TGTGCCAGCAGTTACTCCTACGGACTAGCGGGAGGCTCCCAAGAGACCCAGTACTTC. Residues: CASSYSYGLAGGSQETQYF. The chain employs TRBV6-2 or TRBV6-3 and TRBJ2-5; 14 positions match TRBD2. CDR3 size: 19 residues. Germline assignment: CDR1 MNHEY and CDR2 SVGEGT. With 0 bases clipped from V and 1 base from J, the junction kept 7 bases outside the gene matches.

This clonotype was detected many times. V gene TRBV12-5 combines with J gene TRBJ2-5; D is unresolved. CDR1 LGHNT and CDR2 FRNRAP come from the germline V gene. The CDR3 is 11 residues long. V lost 9 bases, J lost 2 bases, and 7 bases lay in between. For the CDR3, the DNA is TGTGCTAGCACCGCGCAAGAGACCCAGTACTTC. Protein product: CASTAQETQYF.

In its sample, this clonotype was seen many times. The chain links TRBV5-5 to TRBJ2-2; 7 nucleotides line up with TRBD1. This CDR3 contains 15 residues. Germline-derived CDR1 and CDR2 are SGHKS and YYEKEE (reference sequence). The ends lost 4 bases at V and 4 bases at J; junction bases unmatched: 7. The CDR3 coding sequence is TGTGCCAGCAGCCCTCCCACAGGGGCCACCGGGGAGCTGTTTTTT. Its translation is CASSPPTGATGELFF.

Ten or more counts support this clonotype. V and J are TRBV7-9 and TRBJ2-3; 7 bases fit TRBD2. Per germline, CDR1 SEHNR and CDR2 FQNEAQ (reference sequence). CDR3 size: 18 residues. J gave up 3 bases and V 1 base, and 13 bases lay outside the gene matches. CDR3 sequence: CASSLGSIGTIGTDTQYF. The CDR3 DNA follows: TGTGCCAGCAGCTTAGGATCCATCGGGACTATTGGGACAGATACGCAGTATTTT.

The sample holds many counts of this clonotype. This may be a read error: a much more frequent sequence differs by one nucleotide. Lacking the conserved final phenylalanine or tryptophan, this CDR3 likely reflects a read error. This chain uses TRBV4-2 with TRBJ2-1; no firm D call. Germline V lookup: CDR1 LGHNA, CDR2 YNFKEQ. The CDR3 covers 12 residues. Trimming took 3 bases from V and 6 from J, leaving 6 bases between them. The CDR3 sequence: CASSHGINEQFS. DNA for the CDR3: TGTGCCAGCAGCCACGGAATCAATGAGCAGTTCTCC.

This clonotype was picked up many times. The chain uses TRBV6-2 or TRBV6-3 and TRBJ2-1; 16 bases are shared with TRBD2. In germline, CDR1 is MNHEY, CDR2 SVGEGT. V was pared by 4 bases and J by 5 bases, with 23 bases of the junction left unmatched. CDR3 length: 23 residues. In nucleotides, the CDR3 is TGTGCCAGCAGTTGGAGAAAAGGTTCCGGGACTAGCGGGAGGGAGTCGAGAAACAATGAGCAGTTCTTC. Its translation is CASSWRKGSGTSGRESRNNEQFF.

This clonotype was observed many times. The chain employs TRBV6-1 and TRBJ2-2; 8 nucleotides match TRBD1. CDR1 and CDR2 (germline): MNHNS, SASEGT. V shed 7 bases, J shed 4 bases, and the junction held 8 bases outside the gene matches. CDR3 length: 15 residues. CDR3 loop: CASKDREVGTGELFF. CDR3 in DNA: TGTGCCAGCAAGGACAGGGAGGTCGGCACCGGGGAGCTGTTTTTT.

This clonotype was seen a few times. This may be a read error, as it is one base from a much larger clone. The chain couples TRBV20-1 to TRBJ2-1, with D maybe TRBD2 (6 bases). Between the trimmed V and J ends, which lost 3 bases and 6 bases, there was a span of 15 bases. The CDR3 covers 14 residues. CDR1 DFQATT and CDR2 SNEGSKA come from the germline V gene (reference sequence). The CDR3 protein is CSARRDWDRNEQFF. In nucleotides, the CDR3 is TGCAGTGCTAGGCGGGACTGGGATCGCAATGAGCAGTTCTTC.

This clonotype was picked up many times. V gene TRBV7-9 combines with J gene TRBJ2-7; D might be TRBD2 (6 bases). Germline CDR1 SEHNR, CDR2 FQNEAQ (reference sequence). Trimming shortened V by 1 base and J by 6 bases, and 16 bases separated the two germline ends. This CDR3 spans 15 amino acids. The CDR3 sequence is CASSLEAGTWSEQYF. CDR3 sequence (DNA): TGTGCCAGCAGCTTAGAGGCTGGGACTTGGTCCGAGCAGTACTTC.

To note about this clonotype: This may stem from a read error, because a much larger clone lies one nucleotide away. The rearrangement uses TRBV7-9 and TRBJ2-3; 8 nucleotides align to TRBD1. The CDR3 runs 14 residues. V lost 8 bases and J lost 2; bases outside the gene matches: 6. Germline-derived CDR1 and CDR2 are SEHNR and FQNEAQ (reference sequence). CDR3 coding DNA: TGTGCCAGCGTCTCGGGACAGGTCACAGATACGCAGTATTTT. Its protein is CASVSGQVTDTQYF.

This clonotype turned up a few times. V and J are TRBV11-3 and TRBJ2-3; D unresolved. V was shortened by 2 bases and J by 1 base, with 10 bases between the two germline ends. The CDR3 contains 15 residues. From germline, CDR1 is SGHNT and CDR2 YENEEA. CDR3 DNA sequence: TGTGCCAGCAGCTTAATGGTTGGCCGCACAGATACGCAGTATTTT. Translating gives CASSLMVGRTDTQYF.

This chain uses TRBV5-5 with TRBJ2-2, with D perhaps matching TRBD1 (6 bases). The germline V gene encodes CDR1 SGHKS and CDR2 YYEKEE (reference sequence). Trimming left V 4 bases short and J 4 bases short, with 14 bases between. The CDR3 runs to 15 residues. In DNA, the CDR3 is TGTGCCAGCAGCCCACAGGGTGGAGGCACCGGGGAGCTGTTTTTT. This gives the protein CASSPQGGGTGELFF.

The table lists this clonotype with a few counts. The genes are TRBV6-5 and TRBJ2-1, with D possibly TRBD2 on 6 matching bases. Trimming took off 2 bases at V and 7 bases at J, with 9 bases between the two ends. The CDR3 contains 13 residues. Germline assignment: CDR1 MNHEY and CDR2 SVGAGI. CDR3 loop: CASSYGSGNEQFF. CDR3 bases: TGTGCCAGCAGTTACGGGAGCGGGAATGAGCAGTTCTTC.

In this sample, this clonotype turned up a few times. The chain links TRBV18 to TRBJ2-3, with D tentatively TRBD1 (6 bases). The CDR3 loop spans 13 amino acids. V dropped 6 bases and J dropped 3 bases, with 10 bases sitting between them. Germline CDR1 and CDR2: KGHSH and LQKENI. As DNA, the CDR3 is TGTGCCAGCTCTCCCGACAGGACAGATACGCAGTATTTT. It is translated as CASSPDRTDTQYF.

This clonotype came up many times. The CDR3 region has the DNA TGTGCCAGCAGCCAATGGACTAGCGAGTACAATGAGCAGTTCTTC. Amino acid sequence: CASSQWTSEYNEQFF. V and J are TRBV3-1 and TRBJ2-1, with TRBD2 matching over 9 bases. This CDR3 is 15 amino acids long. With 2 bases clipped from V and 4 bases from J, the junction kept 3 bases outside the gene matches. Germline assignment: CDR1 LGHDT and CDR2 YNNKEL (reference sequence).

This clonotype was seen more than once but under ten times. A much larger clone sits a single nucleotide away, making a read error possible. The chain carries TRBV7-3 and TRBJ2-3, with a possible D match to TRBD2 (5 bases). Germline CDR1 reads SGHTA; CDR2 reads FQGTGA. This CDR3 has 15 residues. The ends were cut back, 4 bases at V and 5 bases at J, with 16 bases in the middle. The CDR3 region is CASSSRSAGKDTQYF. CDR3 DNA: TGTGCCAGCAGCTCCCGGAGCGCGGGCAAAGATACGCAGTATTTT. Combining the CDR3 with reference TRBV7-3 and TRBJ2-3 gives the whole variable domain GAGVSQTPSNKVTEKGKYVELRCDPISGHTALYWYRQSLGQGPEFLIYFQGTGAADDSGLPNDRFFAVRPEGSVSTLKIQRTERGDSAVYLCASSSRSAGKDTQYFGPGTRLTVL.

The gene calls are TRBV28 and TRBJ2-7; 9 bases line up with TRBD1. Germline CDR1 is MDHEN and CDR2 is SYDVKM. J gave up 2 bases and V 3 bases, and 2 bases lay outside the gene matches. The CDR3 has 14 amino acids. The CDR3 sequence: CASSFRQGAYEQYF. In DNA form, the CDR3 reads TGTGCCAGCAGTTTTCGACAGGGGGCCTACGAGCAGTACTTC.

This clonotype showed up many times. The V gene is TRBV29-1, the J gene TRBJ1-1, with a weak D call TRBD1 (5 bases). The CDR3 sequence is 14 residues long. The germline CDR1 and CDR2 sequences are SQVTM and ANQGSEA. The V gene lost 3 bases and the J gene lost 1 base, with 12 bases spanning the gap. Here the CDR3 reads CSVDGTVKNTEAFF. The CDR3 bases are TGCAGCGTTGACGGGACCGTCAAGAACACTGAAGCTTTCTTT.

This clonotype occurred many times. The V call is TRBV28, the J call TRBJ1-1, with 10 bases matching TRBD1. Trimming took 5 bases from V and 6 from J; bases not matched to a gene: 6. The CDR3 is 14 residues long. The germline CDR1 and CDR2 sequences are MDHEN and SYDVKM. Here the CDR3 reads CASSGQGGNSEAFF. As DNA, the CDR3 is TGTGCCAGCAGTGGACAGGGGGGAAACTCTGAAGCTTTCTTT.

This clonotype occurred many times. CDR3 DNA sequence: TGCAGTGCAACCGGCGGGCTAGCGGGAGTCCCCGGGGAGCTGTTTTTT. This codes for CSATGGLAGVPGELFF. This chain uses TRBV20-1 with TRBJ2-2; 10 bases fit TRBD2. Per the germline V gene, CDR1 is DFQATT and CDR2 is SNEGSKA (reference sequence). CDR3 length: 16 residues. With V trimmed by 6 bases and J by 6 bases, 13 bases remained unmatched.

A few counts support this clonotype. It may be a read error: a sequence one base away is much more abundant. The gene calls are TRBV28 and TRBJ2-7; unclear D gene. V was cut by 4 bases and J by 0 bases, with 19 bases left in between. This CDR3 has 17 residues. The germline gives CDR1 MDHEN, CDR2 SYDVKM. CDR3 nucleotides: TGTGCCAGCAGTTACTCACAGCGAGTCGTGCCCTCCTACGAGCAGTACTTC. Translated: CASSYSQRVVPSYEQYF.

This clonotype was seen ten or more times. V and J are TRBV7-9 and TRBJ1-2; TRBD1 agrees at 8 bases. The CDR3 is 15 residues long. Per the germline V gene, CDR1 is SEHNR and CDR2 is FQNEAQ (reference sequence). The trim removed 7 bases at V and 3 bases at J, leaving 10 bases unmatched. In nucleotides, the CDR3 is TGTGCCAGCAACAGGGGGGAGCCACTCGACTATGGCTACACCTTC. This sequence encodes CASNRGEPLDYGYTF.

This clonotype was counted ten times or more. V is TRBV20-1 and J is TRBJ2-1; 8 nucleotides line up with TRBD1. CDR1 is DFQATT, CDR2 SNEGSKA, per germline (reference sequence). Losses at the gene ends were 1 base for V and 0 bases for J; bases not matched to a gene: 5. There are 16 residues in the CDR3. CDR3 in amino acids: CSARGQGLSSYNEQFF. CDR3 sequence (DNA): TGCAGTGCTAGAGGACAGGGGTTAAGCTCCTACAATGAGCAGTTCTTC.

The sample holds a few counts of this clonotype. This chain uses TRBV4-1 with TRBJ1-1, with unresolved D. CDR1 is MGHRA, CDR2 YSYEKL, per germline. The CDR3 totals 15 residues. Between the trimmed V and J ends, which lost 2 bases and 1 base, there was a span of 11 bases. CDR3 loop: CASSQSARSNTEAFF. For the CDR3, the DNA is TGCGCCAGCAGCCAATCCGCCCGTTCGAACACTGAAGCTTTCTTT.